This T cell receptor (beta chain) is from a study of regulatory T cells in long-lasting Graves disease. Study conclusions and caveats: Study was limited to peripheral blood, excluding thyroid tissue. Sharing of public clonotypes was greater in persistent patients (under 3,000) than in new patients (almost 1,000).

Researchers made TCR beta libraries by using iRepertoire HTBI primers and running Arm-PCR on CDR3 regions. TCRdb redid the calling of the multiplex PCR reads with MiXCR, one entry per CDR3 protein. The table lists a few hundred thousand distinct CDR3 sequences, over 9.5% of them singletons. This clonotype came up many times. No antigen is known for it. Time point specified: newly diagnosed GD, antithyroid drugs for less than 3 months. PBMC RNA served as the TCR library source. In addition, the sample was reused for a study of T cells in Graves' hyperthyroidism and ophthalmopathy.

This specimen consisted of peripheral blood mononuclear cells (PBMCs), obtained at new diagnosis, from a patient treated with antithyroid drugs. This clonotype was obtained from a young woman with Graves disease.

Here the CDR3 reads CASSRGLDPPETQYF. DNA of the CDR3: TGTGCCAGCAGTCGGGGGCTGGACCCGCCGGAGACCCAGTACTTC. The V gene is TRBV6-1, the J gene TRBJ2-1; D possibly matches TRBD1 or TRBD2 (6 bases each). The end of the DNA is better explained by TRBJ2-5, so the J call may be wrong. CDR1 and CDR2 from the germline V gene are MNHNS and SASEGT. This CDR3 has 15 amino acids.